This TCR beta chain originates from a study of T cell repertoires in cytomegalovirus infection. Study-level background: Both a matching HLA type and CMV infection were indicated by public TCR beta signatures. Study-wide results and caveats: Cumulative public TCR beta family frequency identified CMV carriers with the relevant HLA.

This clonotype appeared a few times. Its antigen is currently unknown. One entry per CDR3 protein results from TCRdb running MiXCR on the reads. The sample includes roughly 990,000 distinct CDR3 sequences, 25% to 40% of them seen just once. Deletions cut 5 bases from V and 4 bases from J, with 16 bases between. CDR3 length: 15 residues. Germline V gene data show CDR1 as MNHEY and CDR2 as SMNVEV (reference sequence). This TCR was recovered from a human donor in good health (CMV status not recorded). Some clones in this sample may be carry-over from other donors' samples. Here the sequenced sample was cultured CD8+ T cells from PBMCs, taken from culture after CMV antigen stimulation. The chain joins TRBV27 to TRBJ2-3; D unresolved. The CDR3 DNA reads TGTGCCAGCAGTCGCCGTAAGGGTGGCGCAGATACGCAGTATTTT. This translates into CASSRRKGGADTQYF.